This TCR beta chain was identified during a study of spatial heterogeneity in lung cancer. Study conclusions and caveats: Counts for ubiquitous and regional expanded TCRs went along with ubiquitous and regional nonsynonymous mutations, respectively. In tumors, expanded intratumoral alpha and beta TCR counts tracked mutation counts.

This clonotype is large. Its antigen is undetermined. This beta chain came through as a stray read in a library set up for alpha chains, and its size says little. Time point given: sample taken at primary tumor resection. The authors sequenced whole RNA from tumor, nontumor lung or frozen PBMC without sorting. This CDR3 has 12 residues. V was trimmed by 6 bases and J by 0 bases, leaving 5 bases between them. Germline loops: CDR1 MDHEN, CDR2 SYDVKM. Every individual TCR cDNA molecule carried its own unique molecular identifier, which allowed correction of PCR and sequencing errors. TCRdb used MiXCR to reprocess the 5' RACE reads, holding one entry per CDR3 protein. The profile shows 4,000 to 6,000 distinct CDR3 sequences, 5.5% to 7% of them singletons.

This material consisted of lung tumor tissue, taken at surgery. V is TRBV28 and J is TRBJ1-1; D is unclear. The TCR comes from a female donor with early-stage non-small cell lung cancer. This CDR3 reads CASRDMNTEAFF. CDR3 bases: TGTGCCAGCAGAGACATGAACACTGAAGCTTTCTTT.